Listed below are T cell receptor beta chains from one sample, sequenced in a study of identifying expanded T cells in peripheral blood. Sequencing was performed with immunoSEQ multiplex PCR; in TCRdb, only in-frame clones are kept and a portion is missing. Of tens of thousands of clones listed, approximately 90% were seen once; the top ten hold around 3%. The material sequenced was blood. Receptors originate from a person aged 18 to 69 in good health. The CDR3 runs from the conserved cysteine through the conserved F or W. A D gene is named only where the DNA matches it firmly. Part of the rows lack a size; the others show once, few, many or a class for expanded clones.

cdr3_length: 12
d_call: NA
clone_size: NA
j_call: TRBJ2-1
v_call: TRBV2
cdr3_nt: TGTGCCAGCAGTGAACAGCTCAATGAGCAGTTCTTC
cdr3_aa: CASSEQLNEQFF

cdr3_length: 15
d_call: TRBD1
clone_size: few
j_call: TRBJ2-5
v_call: TRBV6-5
cdr3_nt: TGTGCCAGCAGTAAATCAGGGGGCGAGGGAGAGACCCAGTACTTC
cdr3_aa: CASSKSGGEGETQYF

cdr3_length: 15
d_call: TRBD1
clone_size: NA
j_call: TRBJ1-4
v_call: TRBV25-1
cdr3_nt: TGTGCCAGCAGTGTGTTCGGGACAGGGATTGAAAAACTGTTTTTT
cdr3_aa: CASSVFGTGIEKLFF

cdr3_length: 16
d_call: TRBD1
clone_size: NA
j_call: TRBJ1-3
v_call: TRBV5-1
cdr3_nt: TGCGCCAGCAGCTGGAGCCCCGGGACAGGGACTGTGACCATATATTTT
cdr3_aa: CASSWSPGTGTVTIYF

cdr3_length: 17
d_call: TRBD2
clone_size: NA
j_call: TRBJ2-3
v_call: TRBV2
cdr3_nt: TGTGCCAGCAGTGAAGTTGGACTAGCGGGAGACTCAGATACGCAGTATTTT
cdr3_aa: CASSEVGLAGDSDTQYF

cdr3_length: 17
d_call: TRBD1
clone_size: NA
j_call: TRBJ1-1
v_call: TRBV19
cdr3_nt: TGTGCCAGTAGGGGACAGGGCAACTCCCGGATGAACACTGAAGCTTTCTTT
cdr3_aa: CASRGQGNSRMNTEAFF

cdr3_length: 11
d_call: NA
clone_size: few
j_call: TRBJ1-2
v_call: TRBV30
cdr3_nt: TGTGCCTGGACAGCTAACTATGGCTACACCTTC
cdr3_aa: CAWTANYGYTF

cdr3_length: 18
d_call: TRBD2
clone_size: NA
j_call: TRBJ2-2
v_call: TRBV7-2
cdr3_nt: TGTGCCAGCAGCTATGCGAGGAATGTAGCGGGAGGGGCCGGGGAGCTGTTTTTT
cdr3_aa: CASSYARNVAGGAGELFF

cdr3_length: 13
d_call: NA
clone_size: NA
j_call: TRBJ1-1
v_call: TRBV4-1
cdr3_nt: TGCGCCAGCAGCCAAGATTGGAACACTGAAGCTTTCTTT
cdr3_aa: CASSQDWNTEAFF

cdr3_length: 14
d_call: NA
clone_size: NA
j_call: TRBJ1-1
v_call: TRBV19
cdr3_nt: TGTGCCAGTAGTATACAAGGATTGAACACTGAAGCTTTCTTT
cdr3_aa: CASSIQGLNTEAFF

cdr3_length: 13
d_call: NA
clone_size: NA
j_call: TRBJ1-1
v_call: TRBV30
cdr3_nt: TGTGCCTGGGGGGTTGGGATGGGGCGACGAGCTTTCTTT
cdr3_aa: CAWGVGMGRRAFF

cdr3_length: 14
d_call: NA
clone_size: NA
j_call: TRBJ2-5
v_call: TRBV11-2
cdr3_nt: TGTGCCAGCACCCCTAGGGCCGGGTTAATGGCCCAGTACTTC
cdr3_aa: CASTPRAGLMAQYF

cdr3_length: 15
d_call: NA
clone_size: NA
j_call: TRBJ1-1
v_call: TRBV7-2
cdr3_nt: TGTGCCAGCAACCCTAGAGGGAGGGGAGACACTGAAGCTTTCTTT
cdr3_aa: CASNPRGRGDTEAFF